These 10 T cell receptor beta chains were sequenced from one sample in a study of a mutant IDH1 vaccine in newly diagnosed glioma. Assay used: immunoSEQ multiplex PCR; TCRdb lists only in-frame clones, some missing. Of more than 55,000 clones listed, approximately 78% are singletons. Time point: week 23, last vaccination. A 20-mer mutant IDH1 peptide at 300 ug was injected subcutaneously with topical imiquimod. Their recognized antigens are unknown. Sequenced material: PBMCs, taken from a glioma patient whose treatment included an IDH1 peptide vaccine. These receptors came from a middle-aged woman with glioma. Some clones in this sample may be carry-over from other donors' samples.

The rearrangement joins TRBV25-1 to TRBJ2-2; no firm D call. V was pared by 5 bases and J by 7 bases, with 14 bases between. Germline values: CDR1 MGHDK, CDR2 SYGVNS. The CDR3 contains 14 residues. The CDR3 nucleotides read TGTGCCAGCAGTCACACTCCTGGCAACGGGGAGCTGTTTTTT. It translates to CASSHTPGNGELFF.

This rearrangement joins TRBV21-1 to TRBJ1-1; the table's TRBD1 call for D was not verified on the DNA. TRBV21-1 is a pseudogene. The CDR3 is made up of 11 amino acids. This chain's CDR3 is CASSKAPEAFF. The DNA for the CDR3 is TGTGCCAGCAGCAAAGCCCCAGAAGCTTTCTTT.

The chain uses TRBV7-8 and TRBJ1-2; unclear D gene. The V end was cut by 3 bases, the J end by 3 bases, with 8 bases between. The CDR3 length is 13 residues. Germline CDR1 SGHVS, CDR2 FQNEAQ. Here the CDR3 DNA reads TGTGCCAGCAGCTTTAGCTTCGACTATGGCTACACCTTC. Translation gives CASSFSFDYGYTF. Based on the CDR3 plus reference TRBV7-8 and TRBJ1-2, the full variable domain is GAGVSQSPRYKVAKRGQDVALRCDPISGHVSLFWYQQALGQGPEFLTYFQNEAQLDKSGLPSDRFFAERPEGSVSTLKIQRTQQEDSAVYLCASSFSFDYGYTFGSGTRLTVV.

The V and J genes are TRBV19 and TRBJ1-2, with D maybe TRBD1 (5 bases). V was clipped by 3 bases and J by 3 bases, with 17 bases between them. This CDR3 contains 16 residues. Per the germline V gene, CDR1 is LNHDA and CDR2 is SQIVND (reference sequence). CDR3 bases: TGTGCCAGTAGTATGGGGACCGCGCCGAATGACTATGGCTACACCTTC. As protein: CASSMGTAPNDYGYTF.

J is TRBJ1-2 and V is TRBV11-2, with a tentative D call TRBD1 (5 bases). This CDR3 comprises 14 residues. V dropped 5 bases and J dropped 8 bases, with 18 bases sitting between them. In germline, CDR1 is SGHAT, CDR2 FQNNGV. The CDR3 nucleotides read TGTGCCAGCAGCCGCGTTACCACAGGAGGGGGCTACACCTTC. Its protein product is CASSRVTTGGGYTF.

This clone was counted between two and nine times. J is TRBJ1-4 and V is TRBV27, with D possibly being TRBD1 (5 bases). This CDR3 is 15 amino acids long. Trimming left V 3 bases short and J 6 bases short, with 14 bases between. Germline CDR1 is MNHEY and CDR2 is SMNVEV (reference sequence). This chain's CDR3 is CASSFIGLGDEKLFF. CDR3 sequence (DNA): TGTGCCAGCAGTTTTATTGGGTTGGGGGATGAAAAACTGTTTTTT.

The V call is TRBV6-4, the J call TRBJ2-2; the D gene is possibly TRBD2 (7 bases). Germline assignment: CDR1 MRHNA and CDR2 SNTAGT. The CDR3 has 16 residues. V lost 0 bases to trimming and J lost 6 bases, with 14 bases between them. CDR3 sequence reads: CASSDSGGRGAGELFF. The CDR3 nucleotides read TGTGCCAGCAGTGACTCGGGGGGGCGAGGGGCCGGGGAGCTGTTTTTT.

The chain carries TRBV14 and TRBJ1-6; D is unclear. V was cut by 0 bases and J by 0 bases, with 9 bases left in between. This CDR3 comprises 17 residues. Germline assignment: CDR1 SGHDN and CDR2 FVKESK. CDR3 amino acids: CASSQDPRSSYNSPLHF. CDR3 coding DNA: TGTGCCAGCAGCCAAGATCCGAGGAGCTCCTATAATTCACCCCTCCACTTT.

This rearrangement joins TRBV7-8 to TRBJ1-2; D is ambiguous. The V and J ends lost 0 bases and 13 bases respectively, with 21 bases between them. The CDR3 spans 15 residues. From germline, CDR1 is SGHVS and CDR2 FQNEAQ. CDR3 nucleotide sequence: TGTGCCAGCAGCTTAGCGGGCGCAGGTGGAGTCAGTTGCACCTTC. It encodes CASSLAGAGGVSCTF.

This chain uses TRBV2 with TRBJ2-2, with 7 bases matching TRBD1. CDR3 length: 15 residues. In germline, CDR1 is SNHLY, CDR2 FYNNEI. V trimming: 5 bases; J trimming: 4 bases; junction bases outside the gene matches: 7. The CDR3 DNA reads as TGTGCCAGCAGTTATACAGGGGTCGTCACCGGGGAGCTGTTTTTT. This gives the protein CASSYTGVVTGELFF.